These 23 T cell receptor beta chains were sequenced from one sample in a study of graft-versus-host responses after intestinal transplantation. The assay was immunoSEQ multiplex PCR, and TCRdb's table has in-frame clones only and misses some. The table lists 14,000 to 15,000 clones, about 95% of them singletons. Sequenced material: PBMCs, taken 9 days after transplant. The receptors were sampled from a human patient who received an intestinal transplant, so some T cells may come from the graft donor.

The CDR3 reads CASSRDPGELFF. The CDR3 bases are TGTGCCAGCAGTAGGGATCCCGGGGAGCTGTTTTTT. This sequence joins TRBV28 and TRBJ2-2; no clear D. V was cut by 5 bases and J by 6 bases, with 7 bases left in between. Germline CDR1 reads MDHEN; CDR2 reads SYDVKM. CDR3 length equals 12 residues.

The table lists this clone with a count of one. This CDR3 is CASSLFYEQYF. In DNA, the CDR3 is TGTGCCAGCAGTTTGTTCTACGAGCAGTACTTC. The chain employs TRBV28 and TRBJ2-7, with unresolved D. The CDR3 loop spans 11 amino acids. CDR1 is MDHEN, CDR2 SYDVKM, per germline. The germline V and J ends were trimmed by 3 bases and 3 bases, with 3 bases remaining between them.

The genes are TRBV19 and TRBJ1-1; perhaps TRBD1 as D (5 bases). Germline CDR1 LNHDA, CDR2 SQIVND (reference sequence). V was shortened by 5 bases and J by 6 bases, with 10 bases between the two germline ends. This CDR3 is built from 12 residues. The CDR3 loop reads CASSPDSPEAFF. The CDR3 bases are TGTGCCAGTAGTCCCGACAGCCCTGAAGCTTTCTTT.

The rearrangement joins TRBV18 to TRBJ2-7; perhaps TRBD2 as D (6 bases). This CDR3 spans 15 amino acids. V lost 3 bases to trimming and J lost 4 bases, with 16 bases between them. Germline assignment: CDR1 KGHSH and CDR2 LQKENI. The CDR3 DNA reads as TGTGCCAGCTCACCGGAGGGAGTAGGGTCGTACGAGCAGTACTTC. Translated, it gives CASSPEGVGSYEQYF.

Comments on this clone: A read error may account for a junction end that differs from germline. The V gene is TRBV7-7, the J gene TRBJ2-1; no definite D call. This CDR3 has 15 amino acids. Germline lookup yields CDR1 SSHAT and CDR2 FNYEAQ (reference sequence). The CDR3 coding sequence is TGTGCTAGCAGCTTAGGAGACGCAGGACACAATGAGCAGTTCTTC. Its translation is CASSLGDAGHNEQFF.

This chain connects TRBV28 to TRBJ1-2; D gene uncertain. From germline, CDR1 is MDHEN and CDR2 SYDVKM. The CDR3 spans 13 residues. Trimming cost V 3 bases and J 4 bases, with 9 bases left between them. CDR3 in DNA: TGTGCCAGCAGTTTCCCCGGGCTCTATGGCTACACCTTC. Its translation is CASSFPGLYGYTF.

The chain carries TRBV11-2 and TRBJ2-5; D is perhaps TRBD2 (5 bases). The length of the CDR3 is 13 residues. The germline V gene has CDR1 SGHAT and CDR2 FQNNGV. V was shortened by 0 bases and J by 12 bases, with 14 bases between the two germline ends. The CDR3 loop is CASSLETGRTEYF. In nucleotides, the CDR3 is TGTGCCAGCAGCTTAGAAACGGGAAGGACGGAGTACTTC.

The rearrangement links TRBV5-6 to TRBJ2-1; 12 nucleotides line up with TRBD2. V lost 2 bases, J lost 4 bases, and 7 bases stayed unmatched. CDR3 length: 17 amino acids. Germline loops: CDR1 SGHDT, CDR2 YYEEEE. DNA for the CDR3: TGTGCCAGCAGCTTCCCTGGACTAGCGGGATTGTACAATGAGCAGTTCTTC. The encoded protein is CASSFPGLAGLYNEQFF.

The chain has TRBV5-1 and TRBJ2-7; D not resolved. Germline CDR1 reads SGHRS; CDR2 reads YFSETQ. The CDR3 is 16 residues long. V was shortened by 2 bases and J by 2 bases, with 17 bases between the two germline ends. Written as DNA, the CDR3 is TGCGCCAGCAGCTTCAGACACCGCCGTAGCCCCTACGAGCAGTACTTC. Its translation: CASSFRHRRSPYEQYF.

The chain is built from TRBV18 and TRBJ2-7, with unresolved D. The ends were cut back, 7 bases at V and 5 bases at J, with 18 bases in the middle. The V gene's germline CDR1 is KGHSH and CDR2 LQKENI. There are 14 residues in the CDR3. CDR3 sequence: CASWSGLIMNEQYF. CDR3 nucleotides: TGTGCCAGCTGGAGTGGGTTAATCATGAACGAGCAGTACTTC. Based on the CDR3 plus reference TRBV18 and TRBJ2-7, the full variable domain is NAGVMQNPRHLVRRRGQEARLRCSPMKGHSHVYWYRQLPEEGLKFMVYLQKENIIDESGMPKERFSAEFPKEGPSILRIQQVVRGDSAAYFCASWSGLIMNEQYFGPGTRLTVT.

The V call is TRBV27, the J call TRBJ2-1; tentatively, D is TRBD1 (5 bases). V lost 4 bases to trimming and J lost 6 bases, with 13 bases between them. The germline gives CDR1 MNHEY, CDR2 SMNVEV (reference sequence). The CDR3 has 14 amino acids. Written as DNA, the CDR3 is TGTGCCAGCAGTTGGGGCGCGTCGGGCAATGAGCAGTTCTTC. Its translation: CASSWGASGNEQFF.

For this clone: An end of the junction differs from the germline gene, which may be a read error. The J gene is TRBJ2-7, the V gene TRBV7-7; no firm D call. Germline values: CDR1 SSHAT, CDR2 FNYEAQ (reference sequence). The CDR3 extends over 14 amino acids. CDR3 nucleotides: TGTGCTAGCAGCCCCGAACTTTGGGGCTACGAGCAGTACTTC. The encoded protein is CASSPELWGYEQYF.

The V and J genes are TRBV27 and TRBJ2-5; TRBD1 agrees at 7 bases. V shed 2 bases, J shed 5 bases, and the junction held 11 bases outside the gene matches. The CDR3 is 16 amino acids. Per the germline V gene, CDR1 is MNHEY and CDR2 is SMNVEV (reference sequence). CDR3: CASSLTGDSLLETQYF. Written as DNA, the CDR3 is TGTGCCAGCAGTTTAACCGGGGACAGTCTTCTGGAGACCCAGTACTTC.

This chain links TRBV29-1 with TRBJ1-1; D ambiguous. The CDR3 consists of 12 residues. CDR1 is SQVTM and CDR2 is ANQGSEA in the germline V gene. The V end lost 7 bases, the J end lost 2 bases, and 11 bases lay between the germline ends. The chain's CDR3 is CSAIRYNTEAFF. The CDR3 DNA reads TGCAGCGCCATTCGGTACAACACTGAAGCTTTCTTT.

This chain joins TRBV6-5 and TRBJ1-2; D is possibly TRBD1 (5 bases). Trimming left V 0 bases short and J 4 bases short, with 9 bases between. This CDR3 comprises 14 residues. Germline lookup yields CDR1 MNHEY and CDR2 SVGAGI. CDR3 DNA sequence: TGTGCCAGCAGTTACTCGCGGGGCCCCTATGGCTACACCTTC. Encoded protein: CASSYSRGPYGYTF.

This clone was seen only once. The chain is built from TRBV6-5 and TRBJ2-7; TRBD1 matches at 8 bases. The CDR3 totals 14 residues. Looked up from germline, CDR1 is MNHEY and CDR2 is SVGAGI. V shed 5 bases and J 2 bases; nucleotides not matched to a gene: 5. In nucleotides, the CDR3 is TGTGCCAGCAGTGAAGGACAGGGTGCCTACGAGCAGTACTTC. It translates to CASSEGQGAYEQYF.

The chain's CDR3 is CASSLKQGTDTQYF. CDR3 nucleotide sequence: TGTGCCAGCAGTTTAAAACAGGGGACAGATACGCAGTATTTT. The chain carries TRBV28 and TRBJ2-3; TRBD1 matches 7 bases. Germline CDR1 reads MDHEN; CDR2 reads SYDVKM. The CDR3 extends over 14 amino acids. V lost 2 bases and J lost 3; bases outside the gene matches: 2. The whole variable domain, remainder taken from reference TRBV28 and TRBJ2-3, is DVKVTQSSRYLVKRTGEKVFLECVQDMDHENMFWYRQDPGLGLRLIYFSYDVKMKEKGDIPEGYSVSREKKERFSLILESASTNQTSMYLCASSLKQGTDTQYFGPGTRLTVL.

The V call is TRBV21-1, the J call TRBJ1-3; TRBD1 is the table's D call and was not checked against the DNA. TRBV21-1 is designated a pseudogene. The CDR3 totals 18 residues. CDR3 nucleotides: TGTGCCAGCAGCGCGCGCCCCGCTGACAGGGGCTCTGGAAACACCATATATTTT. Translated: CASSARPADRGSGNTIYF.

V and J are TRBV6-5 and TRBJ2-1; 11 positions match TRBD2. V trimming: 5 bases; J trimming: 4 bases; junction bases outside the gene matches: 1. The germline V gene encodes CDR1 MNHEY and CDR2 SVGAGI. The CDR3 runs to 14 residues. The CDR3 region is CASSTSGGYNEQFF. CDR3 nucleotides: TGTGCCAGCAGTACTAGCGGGGGATACAATGAGCAGTTCTTC.

This rearrangement joins TRBV6-6 to TRBJ2-5, with 8 positions matching TRBD1. V shed 6 bases and J 2 bases; nucleotides not matched to a gene: 8. The germline V gene encodes CDR1 MNHNY and CDR2 SVGAGI (reference sequence). The CDR3 covers 15 residues. CDR3 amino acids: CASRQGAQVQETQYF. DNA for the CDR3: TGTGCCAGCAGGCAGGGGGCCCAGGTTCAAGAGACCCAGTACTTC.

The gene calls are TRBV28 and TRBJ1-5, with 8 bases matching TRBD1. The CDR3 is 12 residues long. The germline V gene encodes CDR1 MDHEN and CDR2 SYDVKM. V shed 6 bases and J 11 bases; nucleotides not matched to a gene: 6. CDR3: CASRTGAEAQHF. The CDR3 DNA follows: TGTGCCAGCAGGACAGGGGCGGAGGCCCAGCATTTT.

The chain couples TRBV28 to TRBJ2-1; 10 bases are shared with TRBD2. Germline V CDR1 and CDR2: MDHEN, SYDVKM. V lost 7 bases to trimming and J lost 4 bases; unmatched junction nucleotides: 7. The CDR3 contains 15 residues. CDR3 region: CASNPSGRVYNEQFF. CDR3 coding DNA: TGTGCCAGCAATCCTAGCGGGAGAGTGTACAATGAGCAGTTCTTC.

The V gene is TRBV2, the J gene TRBJ2-5; 8 positions agree with TRBD1. The CDR3 loop spans 14 amino acids. V shed 8 bases, J shed 10 bases, and the junction held 15 bases outside the gene matches. Germline lookup yields CDR1 SNHLY and CDR2 FYNNEI. This CDR3 is CASQPVPGGADQYF. The CDR3 DNA reads TGTGCCAGCCAACCTGTCCCAGGGGGCGCCGACCAGTACTTC.